This TCR beta chain was captured in a study of shared clonotypes between healthy human individuals. Study in general: CD4 naive cells filled three plates per donor, CD4 memory three, CD8 naive two and CD8 memory one. Study results and caveats: About 4.5% of naive CD4 clonotypes were common to several donors. Across subsets, estimated richness was generally greater for naive than for memory populations. The authors sampled blood alone, and tissue repertoires likely differ.

Repertoires were generated with immunoSEQ multiplex PCR, while TCRdb's copy carries only in-frame clones and drops some. The sample contains about 2.4 million clones, approximately 94% of which appear only once. CDR1 and CDR2 from the germline V gene are SGHAT and FQNNGV. There are 15 residues in the CDR3. Deletions cut 1 base from V and 8 bases from J, with 14 bases between. As regards this clone: Its antigen is currently unknown.

The sequencing sample was made of naive CD4+ T cells from PBMCs. Subset of the sample: CD45RA+ positively selected. The rearrangement links TRBV11-2 to TRBJ1-4; D is unclear. The receptor was isolated from a man between 18 and 29 years old in good health. Some clones in this sample may be carry-over from other donors' samples. The CDR3, as DNA: TGTGCCAGCAGCTTAGTCCCGGCGGCGTACGAAAAACTGTTTTTT. Its translation is CASSLVPAAYEKLFF.